This is a list of T cell receptor beta chains from one sample in a study of blood T cell repertoires in COVID-19. The data were produced by immunoSEQ multiplex PCR, yet TCRdb's version contains in-frame clones alone and is incomplete. The sample records 200,000 to 250,000 clones, around 84% being singletons. Source material: peripheral blood. The receptors shown here come from a middle-aged man with active or convalescent COVID-19. CDR3s include the opening cysteine and the closing phenylalanine or tryptophan. A D gene is named only where the DNA matches it firmly. Expanded clones are given a class, and other clones once, few, many or no size at all.

clone size: -
J gene: TRBJ1-1
D gene: -
V gene: TRBV24-1
CDR3 DNA: TGTGCCACCAGTTTATCAGGGGACACTGAAGCTTTCTTT
CDR3 protein: CATSLSGDTEAFF

clone size: few
J gene: TRBJ2-2
D gene: TRBD1
V gene: TRBV6-5
CDR3 DNA: TGTGCCAGCACCATCGACAGGGGAGCCACCGGGGAGCTGTTTTTT
CDR3 protein: CASTIDRGATGELFF

clone size: -
J gene: TRBJ2-1
D gene: -
V gene: TRBV7-8
CDR3 DNA: TGTGCCAGCAGCTTATCAGAGCGGAGGTACAATGAGCAGTTCTTC
CDR3 protein: CASSLSERRYNEQFF

clone size: once
J gene: TRBJ1-2
D gene: -
V gene: TRBV6-5
CDR3 DNA: TGTGCCAGCGGACATAGCGGTAACTATGGCTACACCTTC
CDR3 protein: CASGHSGNYGYTF

clone size: few
J gene: TRBJ2-1
D gene: TRBD2
V gene: TRBV2
CDR3 DNA: TGTGCCAGCAGTGACGACGGGAGGGCCGGCGAGCAGTTCTTC
CDR3 protein: CASSDDGRAGEQFF

clone size: -
J gene: TRBJ2-7
D gene: -
V gene: TRBV19
CDR3 DNA: TGTGCCAGCAGCCGGGGGCCCGGGGGGGAGCAGTACTTC
CDR3 protein: CASSRGPGGEQYF

clone size: -
J gene: TRBJ2-5
D gene: -
V gene: TRBV11-3
CDR3 DNA: TGTGCCAGCAGCTTACAGGGAGGGACCCAGTACTTC
CDR3 protein: CASSLQGGTQYF

clone size: -
J gene: TRBJ1-4
D gene: -
V gene: TRBV5-5
CDR3 DNA: TGTGCCAGCAGCCCTAGGATTGCAACTAATGAAAAACTGTTTTTT
CDR3 protein: CASSPRIATNEKLFF

clone size: -
J gene: TRBJ2-1
D gene: -
V gene: TRBV27
CDR3 DNA: TGTGCCAGCACCCCATCAAGGGGACTCCCCCAGTTCTTC
CDR3 protein: CASTPSRGLPQFF

clone size: -
J gene: TRBJ1-1
D gene: -
V gene: TRBV29-1
CDR3 DNA: TGCAGCGTTGAATGGGTGCAGGGCTCTGAAGCTTTCTTT
CDR3 protein: CSVEWVQGSEAFF

clone size: -
J gene: TRBJ1-5
D gene: -
V gene: TRBV28
CDR3 DNA: TGTGCCAGCAGTTTCCTTAATAATCAGCCCCAGCATTTT
CDR3 protein: CASSFLNNQPQHF

clone size: once
J gene: TRBJ1-2
D gene: -
V gene: TRBV5-1
CDR3 DNA: TGCGCCAGCAGCTTGGACCCCGGGACTTTCGGGGGCTACACCTTC
CDR3 protein: CASSLDPGTFGGYTF

clone size: -
J gene: TRBJ2-7
D gene: -
V gene: TRBV10-3
CDR3 DNA: TGTGCCACCACAGGGCCGAGTACCTACGAGCAGTACTTC
CDR3 protein: CATTGPSTYEQYF

clone size: -
J gene: TRBJ1-2
D gene: -
V gene: TRBV15
CDR3 DNA: TGTGCCACCAGCAGAGATTACGGGATTCACTATGGCTACACCTTC
CDR3 protein: CATSRDYGIHYGYTF

clone size: -
J gene: TRBJ2-7
D gene: -
V gene: TRBV11-1
CDR3 DNA: TGTGCCAGCAGCTACACAGGGTTCCACGAGCAGTACTTC
CDR3 protein: CASSYTGFHEQYF

clone size: -
J gene: TRBJ2-5
D gene: -
V gene: TRBV5-4
CDR3 DNA: TGTGCCAGCAGCCCGACAGGAGCCCAAGAGACCCAGTACTTC
CDR3 protein: CASSPTGAQETQYF

clone size: -
J gene: TRBJ1-1
D gene: -
V gene: TRBV5-5
CDR3 DNA: TGTGCCAGCAGCCTCAGGGTGATACCGGGCATGAACACTGAAGCTTTCTTT
CDR3 protein: CASSLRVIPGMNTEAFF

clone size: -
J gene: TRBJ2-5
D gene: TRBD2
V gene: TRBV20-1
CDR3 DNA: TGCAGTGCTAGTGGCGGGGGGCGAGAGACCCAGTACTTC
CDR3 protein: CSASGGGRETQYF

clone size: once
J gene: TRBJ2-3
D gene: -
V gene: TRBV28
CDR3 DNA: TGTGCCACCCGGGGCGGGGTCAGCACAGATACGCAGTATTTT
CDR3 protein: CATRGGVSTDTQYF

clone size: -
J gene: TRBJ2-5
D gene: TRBD2
V gene: TRBV2
CDR3 DNA: TGTGCCAGCCTCAACGGGCTAGCGGGGGGACCGTACCAAGAGACCCAGTACTTC
CDR3 protein: CASLNGLAGGPYQETQYF

clone size: -
J gene: TRBJ1-1
D gene: -
V gene: TRBV11-1
CDR3 DNA: TGTGCCAGCAGCCGCCGGCAGGGGTGGGTAGCTTTCTTT
CDR3 protein: CASSRRQGWVAFF

clone size: -
J gene: TRBJ2-7
D gene: -
V gene: TRBV28
CDR3 DNA: TGTGCCAGCAGTTTCCCCGGTGGGGGGAGGAGCTCCTACGAGCAGTACTTC
CDR3 protein: CASSFPGGGRSSYEQYF

clone size: -
J gene: TRBJ1-4
D gene: TRBD1
V gene: TRBV11-2
CDR3 DNA: TGTGCCAGCAGCGGGGGACAGCTAAGATGGGAAAAACTGTTTTTT
CDR3 protein: CASSGGQLRWEKLFF

clone size: -
J gene: TRBJ1-1
D gene: -
V gene: TRBV29-1
CDR3 DNA: TGCAGCGTTGAAGATCAAGGGGGTCGGGTTGAAGCTTTCTTT
CDR3 protein: CSVEDQGGRVEAFF

clone size: -
J gene: TRBJ1-5
D gene: TRBD1
V gene: TRBV15
CDR3 DNA: TGTGCCACCAGCAGGGACAGGTCCTACCTTTTTAGCAATCAGCCCCAGCATTTT
CDR3 protein: CATSRDRSYLFSNQPQHF

clone size: -
J gene: TRBJ2-2
D gene: -
V gene: TRBV19
CDR3 DNA: TGTGCCAGTAGTGAGGACGGGGAGACCGGGGAGCTGTTTTTT
CDR3 protein: CASSEDGETGELFF

clone size: -
J gene: TRBJ1-2
D gene: -
V gene: TRBV24-1
CDR3 DNA: TGTGCCACCAGTGTCCGAGAGAACTATGGCTACACCTTC
CDR3 protein: CATSVRENYGYTF

clone size: -
J gene: TRBJ2-3
D gene: -
V gene: TRBV5-4
CDR3 DNA: TGTGCCAGCAGCTTGCGGAGCGCCCCGCTAGATACGCAGTATTTT
CDR3 protein: CASSLRSAPLDTQYF

clone size: -
J gene: TRBJ1-3
D gene: TRBD1
V gene: TRBV7-8
CDR3 DNA: TGTGCCAGCAGCTTAGGGTACAGGGGGTTCTCTGGAAACACCATATATTTT
CDR3 protein: CASSLGYRGFSGNTIYF

clone size: few
J gene: TRBJ1-1
D gene: -
V gene: TRBV27
CDR3 DNA: TGTGCCAGCAGTTTGAGGGCACAAAGGAATGCTGAAGCTTTCTTT
CDR3 protein: CASSLRAQRNAEAFF

clone size: -
J gene: TRBJ1-5
D gene: TRBD1
V gene: TRBV28
CDR3 DNA: TGTGCCAGCAGTGTCCACAGGGGTTCCAATCAGCCCCAGCATTTT
CDR3 protein: CASSVHRGSNQPQHF

clone size: -
J gene: TRBJ2-1
D gene: -
V gene: TRBV3-1/TRBV3-2
CDR3 DNA: TGTGCCAGCACCTCTACAGGCAGGGGTAATGCTAATGAGCAGTTCTTC
CDR3 protein: CASTSTGRGNANEQFF

clone size: -
J gene: TRBJ2-5
D gene: -
V gene: TRBV6-6
CDR3 DNA: TGTGCCAGCAGTTACTACCTAGAGACCGCGACCCAGTACTTC
CDR3 protein: CASSYYLETATQYF

clone size: -
J gene: TRBJ2-5
D gene: TRBD1
V gene: TRBV4-1
CDR3 DNA: TGCGCCAGCAGCCAACCTTTGAGGGGCAGGGGGCAAGGGGAGACCCAGTACTTC
CDR3 protein: CASSQPLRGRGQGETQYF

clone size: few
J gene: TRBJ1-5
D gene: -
V gene: TRBV5-6
CDR3 DNA: TGTGCCAGCAGCTCCCTCAGGGGCGGGAATCAGCCCCAGCATTTT
CDR3 protein: CASSSLRGGNQPQHF

clone size: -
J gene: TRBJ1-5
D gene: TRBD1
V gene: TRBV7-6
CDR3 DNA: TGTGCCAGCAGCTTAGAGGGGGGGACAGGGCAGGATCAGCCCCAGCATTTT
CDR3 protein: CASSLEGGTGQDQPQHF

clone size: -
J gene: TRBJ1-2
D gene: -
V gene: TRBV5-6
CDR3 DNA: TGTGCCAGCAGCTTGGGAGGTCTCCCCGGGGATGGCTACACCTTC
CDR3 protein: CASSLGGLPGDGYTF

clone size: -
J gene: TRBJ2-6
D gene: -
V gene: TRBV28
CDR3 DNA: TGTGCCAGCAGTTTAGGGCCAGCTGGGGCCAACGTCCTGACTTTC
CDR3 protein: CASSLGPAGANVLTF

clone size: -
J gene: TRBJ1-1
D gene: -
V gene: TRBV5-1
CDR3 DNA: TGCGCCAGCAGCTTGGACCGGGATTCCACTGAAGCTTTCTTT
CDR3 protein: CASSLDRDSTEAFF

clone size: -
J gene: TRBJ2-5
D gene: -
V gene: TRBV5-4
CDR3 DNA: TGTGCCAGCAGCCCCAATGGGCCAGGGGAGACCCAGTACTTC
CDR3 protein: CASSPNGPGETQYF

clone size: -
J gene: TRBJ1-5
D gene: TRBD1
V gene: TRBV5-5
CDR3 DNA: TGTGCCAGCAGCTGGGACAGAGTGAATCAGCCCCAGCATTTT
CDR3 protein: CASSWDRVNQPQHF

clone size: -
J gene: TRBJ2-2
D gene: -
V gene: TRBV29-1
CDR3 DNA: TGCAGCGTTGATGTGCGGGCCGACTCGAACACCGGGGAGCTGTTTTTT
CDR3 protein: CSVDVRADSNTGELFF

clone size: -
J gene: TRBJ2-3
D gene: -
V gene: TRBV4-3
CDR3 DNA: TGCGCCAGCAGCCAGAGTTCACTAGCACACACAGATACGCAGTATTTT
CDR3 protein: CASSQSSLAHTDTQYF

clone size: -
J gene: TRBJ1-5
D gene: -
V gene: TRBV12-3/TRBV12-4
CDR3 DNA: TGTGCCAGCAGACGACAGAATCAGCCCCAGCATTTT
CDR3 protein: CASRRQNQPQHF

clone size: once
J gene: TRBJ2-2
D gene: TRBD2
V gene: TRBV7-2
CDR3 DNA: TGTGCCAGCAGCTTAGCAGCGGGAGGCCGGACCGGGGAGCTGTTTTTT
CDR3 protein: CASSLAAGGRTGELFF

clone size: -
J gene: TRBJ1-2
D gene: -
V gene: TRBV6-5
CDR3 DNA: TGTGCCAGCAGTCGGGGGGACGTTAACTATGGCTACACCTTC
CDR3 protein: CASSRGDVNYGYTF